Below, one T cell receptor beta chain is given with its context. The source of the sample is a study of blood T cell repertoires in COVID-19. Study background: The samples span acute and convalescent COVID-19 from the United States, Italy and Spain. Nucleic acid was either cDNA or gDNA, and it came from T cells, B-cell-depleted T cells, or PBMCs.

Per the germline V gene, CDR1 is SGDLS and CDR2 is YYNGEE. The V and J ends lost 3 bases and 9 bases, in that order; junction bases with no gene match: 2. The CDR3 sequence is 12 residues long. Original analysis: Estimates of nucleated cell counts were drawn from the amplification of reference gene primers. Here immunoSEQ multiplex PCR was the method, and the copy in TCRdb shows in-frame clones only, minus some. V, J and clone size derive from that table, while D and trimming were established from the DNA sequence. The sample lists about 34,000 clones; roughly 80% were seen once. The sample consisted of peripheral blood. The J gene is TRBJ2-1, the V gene TRBV9, with 8 nucleotides matching TRBD1. The TCR was taken from a woman between 55 and 75 years old with acute or convalescent COVID-19. The CDR3: CASSGTGIEQFF. The CDR3 bases are TGTGCCAGCAGCGGGACAGGGATTGAGCAGTTCTTC.